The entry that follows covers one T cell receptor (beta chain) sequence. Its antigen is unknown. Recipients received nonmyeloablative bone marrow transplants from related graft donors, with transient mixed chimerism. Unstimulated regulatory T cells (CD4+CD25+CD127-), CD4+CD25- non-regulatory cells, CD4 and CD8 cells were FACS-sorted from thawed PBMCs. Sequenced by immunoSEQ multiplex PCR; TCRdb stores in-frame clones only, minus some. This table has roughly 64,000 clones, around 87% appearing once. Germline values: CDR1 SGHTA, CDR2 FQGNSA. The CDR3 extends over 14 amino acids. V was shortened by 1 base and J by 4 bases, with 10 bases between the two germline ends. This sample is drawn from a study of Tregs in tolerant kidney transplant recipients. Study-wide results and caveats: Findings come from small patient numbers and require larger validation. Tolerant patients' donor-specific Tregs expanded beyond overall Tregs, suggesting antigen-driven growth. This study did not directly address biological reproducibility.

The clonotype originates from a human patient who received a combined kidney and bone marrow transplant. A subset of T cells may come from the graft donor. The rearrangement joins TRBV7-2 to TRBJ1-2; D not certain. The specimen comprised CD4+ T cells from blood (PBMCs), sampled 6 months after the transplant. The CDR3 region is CASSLGTTVYGYTF. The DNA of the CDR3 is TGTGCCAGCAGCTTAGGTACGACTGTCTATGGCTACACCTTC.